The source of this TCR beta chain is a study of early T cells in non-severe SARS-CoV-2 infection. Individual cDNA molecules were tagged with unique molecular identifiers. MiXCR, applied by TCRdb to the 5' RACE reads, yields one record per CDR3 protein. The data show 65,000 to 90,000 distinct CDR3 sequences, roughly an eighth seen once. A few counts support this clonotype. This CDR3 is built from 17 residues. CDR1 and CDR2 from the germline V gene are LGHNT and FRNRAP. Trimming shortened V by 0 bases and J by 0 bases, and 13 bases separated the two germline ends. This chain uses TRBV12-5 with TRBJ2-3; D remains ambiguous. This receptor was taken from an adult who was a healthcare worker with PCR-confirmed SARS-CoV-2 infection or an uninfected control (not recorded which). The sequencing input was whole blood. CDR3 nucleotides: TGTGCTAGTGGTTTGGTACGGTCAGAATCTAGCACAGATACGCAGTATTTT. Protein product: CASGLVRSESSTDTQYF.